This TCR beta chain was observed in a study of PD-1 blockade in classical Hodgkin lymphoma. Study conclusions and caveats: Similar baseline diversity was found in complete responders and newly diagnosed patients. Nivolumab initiation under 1 year post-ASCT meant exclusion.

As regards this clone: Antigen: not known.

The CDR3 spans 17 residues. CDR1 is MGHRA, CDR2 YSYEKL, per germline. The V end was cut by 0 bases, the J end by 1 base, with 13 bases between. There was relapse after autologous stem cell transplantation in every patient, and there was variation in brentuximab vedotin exposure. Repertoires were generated with immunoSEQ multiplex PCR, while TCRdb's copy carries only in-frame clones and drops some. The table has more than 50,000 clones, about 88% seen once. This chain uses TRBV4-1 with TRBJ2-1, with D uncertain. The material was peripheral blood mononuclear cells (PBMCs), obtained at baseline. The clonotype originates from a human donor with classical Hodgkin lymphoma. The DNA of the CDR3 is TGCGCCAGCAGCCAAGATCCTTCCGGAGATTCCTACAATGAGCAGTTCTTC. Translating gives CASSQDPSGDSYNEQFF.